These T cell receptor beta chains were read from a single sample in a study of control samples from healthy donors and cancer patients. Data came from immunoSEQ multiplex PCR; TCRdb stores just in-frame clones and leaves some out. This sample has some 130,000 clones, with under 95% found just once. Sequencing used PBMCs. Every receptor here comes from a man aged 50 to 59 with head and neck cancer. The conserved cysteine and the conserved F or W are not part of the CDR3 here. Each record gives: V gene, CDR3 length, J gene, CDR3 protein.

v_gene: TRBV28; len: 11; j_gene: TRBJ1-6; CDR3aa: ASSLLPPSPLH
v_gene: TRBV2; len: 12; j_gene: TRBJ1-2; CDR3aa: ASGERTGRYGYT
v_gene: TRBV7-2; len: 15; j_gene: TRBJ2-1; CDR3aa: ASSGQSMVAGDNEQF
v_gene: TRBV19; len: 13; j_gene: TRBJ1-5; CDR3aa: ASSIGRGRNQPQH
v_gene: TRBV11-2; len: 10; j_gene: TRBJ2-7; CDR3aa: ASSWVGDEQY
v_gene: TRBV19; len: 13; j_gene: TRBJ1-2; CDR3aa: ASSIGSSEYYGYT
v_gene: TRBV6-5; len: 13; j_gene: TRBJ2-5; CDR3aa: ASSRAGASLKTQY
v_gene: TRBV28; len: 11; j_gene: TRBJ2-7; CDR3aa: ASSPPRSYEQY
v_gene: TRBV10-1; len: 14; j_gene: TRBJ1-5; CDR3aa: ASRDRGPLYNQPQH
v_gene: TRBV28; len: 14; j_gene: TRBJ2-7; CDR3aa: ASSSSWASEAYEQY
v_gene: TRBV30; len: 13; j_gene: TRBJ1-5; CDR3aa: AWSHGQGAAQPQH
v_gene: TRBV4-1; len: 12; j_gene: TRBJ1-5; CDR3aa: ASSGEGSNQPQH
v_gene: TRBV6-1; len: 13; j_gene: TRBJ2-7; CDR3aa: ASSKTSGGAGEQY
v_gene: TRBV29-1; len: 12; j_gene: TRBJ1-2; CDR3aa: SVGRQGGNYGYT
v_gene: TRBV19; len: 10; j_gene: TRBJ1-1; CDR3aa: ASRRGDTEAF
v_gene: TRBV7-6; len: 15; j_gene: TRBJ2-3; CDR3aa: ASSPGALGFRGDTQY
v_gene: TRBV7-9; len: 12; j_gene: TRBJ1-4; CDR3aa: ASSFWGEGEKLF
v_gene: TRBV6-4; len: 8; j_gene: TRBJ1-2; CDR3aa: APETGGYT
v_gene: TRBV5-1; len: 15; j_gene: TRBJ2-3; CDR3aa: ASSLEGGRVSTDTQY
v_gene: TRBV29-1; len: 12; j_gene: TRBJ2-1; CDR3aa: SVGTGNTYNEQF
v_gene: TRBV28; len: 11; j_gene: TRBJ2-1; CDR3aa: ASSQPGLNEQF
v_gene: TRBV28; len: 12; j_gene: TRBJ2-7; CDR3aa: ASSVGLGGYEQY
v_gene: TRBV6-6; len: 13; j_gene: TRBJ2-2; CDR3aa: ASNRGTANTGELF
v_gene: TRBV18; len: 12; j_gene: TRBJ1-3; CDR3aa: ASSPPGSGNTIY
v_gene: TRBV7-7; len: 11; j_gene: TRBJ2-1; CDR3aa: ASSTDLYNEQF
v_gene: TRBV14; len: 14; j_gene: TRBJ2-3; CDR3aa: ASSRQGTSSTDTQY
v_gene: TRBV2; len: 10; j_gene: TRBJ2-2; CDR3aa: ASSSRPGELF
v_gene: TRBV28; len: 9; j_gene: TRBJ2-3; CDR3aa: ASSSSDTQY
v_gene: TRBV19; len: 13; j_gene: TRBJ2-7; CDR3aa: ASSWGSKPSYEQY
v_gene: TRBV9; len: 13; j_gene: TRBJ1-2; CDR3aa: ASSFRADLSYGYT
v_gene: TRBV6-2/TRBV6-3; len: 13; j_gene: TRBJ2-1; CDR3aa: ASTPSSGGANEQF
v_gene: TRBV27; len: 14; j_gene: TRBJ2-7; CDR3aa: ASSSIRDKSSYEQY
v_gene: TRBV30; len: 13; j_gene: TRBJ2-2; CDR3aa: AWSHQGPNTGELF
v_gene: TRBV9; len: 12; j_gene: TRBJ1-4; CDR3aa: ASSHGGNGGKLF
v_gene: TRBV5-1; len: 13; j_gene: TRBJ2-1; CDR3aa: ASSLGAGGGSEQF
v_gene: TRBV7-2; len: 13; j_gene: TRBJ2-3; CDR3aa: ASTRDPASTDTQY
v_gene: TRBV12-5; len: 15; j_gene: TRBJ1-6; CDR3aa: ASGLLPPSITDSPLH
v_gene: TRBV7-2; len: 12; j_gene: TRBJ2-2; CDR3aa: ASSLVGTTGELF
v_gene: TRBV7-2; len: 14; j_gene: TRBJ1-2; CDR3aa: ASSLFQGALSDGYT
v_gene: TRBV9; len: 14; j_gene: TRBJ2-3; CDR3aa: ASSAYSTGGADTQY
v_gene: TRBV6-5; len: 12; j_gene: TRBJ1-6; CDR3aa: ASRRTGGNSPLH
v_gene: TRBV20-1; len: 12; j_gene: TRBJ2-2; CDR3aa: SASRGLPTGELF
v_gene: TRBV2; len: 14; j_gene: TRBJ2-7; CDR3aa: ASSLSGSLGVYEQY
v_gene: TRBV28; len: 14; j_gene: TRBJ1-5; CDR3aa: ASSLVDLGGNQPQH
v_gene: TRBV29-1; len: 13; j_gene: TRBJ2-7; CDR3aa: SVEAHERGHGEQY
v_gene: TRBV7-2; len: 11; j_gene: TRBJ1-2; CDR3aa: ASSPTGKYGYT
v_gene: TRBV6-4; len: 13; j_gene: TRBJ2-3; CDR3aa: AIPEASGGSDTQY